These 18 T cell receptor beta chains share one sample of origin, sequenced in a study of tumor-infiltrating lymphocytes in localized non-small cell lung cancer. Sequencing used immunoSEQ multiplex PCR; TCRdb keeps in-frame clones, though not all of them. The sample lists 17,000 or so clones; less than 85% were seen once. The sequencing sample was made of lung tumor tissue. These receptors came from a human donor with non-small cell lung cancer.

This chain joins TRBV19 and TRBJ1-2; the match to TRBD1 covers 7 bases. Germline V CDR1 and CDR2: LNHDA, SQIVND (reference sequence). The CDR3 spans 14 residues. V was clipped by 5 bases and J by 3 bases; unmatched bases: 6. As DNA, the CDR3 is TGTGCCAGTAGTGTAAGGGGGCGTGACTATGGCTACACCTTC. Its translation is CASSVRGRDYGYTF.

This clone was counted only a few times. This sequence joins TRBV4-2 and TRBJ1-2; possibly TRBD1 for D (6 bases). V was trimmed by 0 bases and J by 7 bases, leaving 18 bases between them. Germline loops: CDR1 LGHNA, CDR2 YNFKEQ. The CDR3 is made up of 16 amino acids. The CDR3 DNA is TGTGCCAGCAGCCAAGAGACTACAACAGGGACGGGTGGCTACACCTTC. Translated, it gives CASSQETTTGTGGYTF.

The CDR3 is CASKASGRPTSYEQYF. The CDR3, as DNA: TGTGCCAGCAAAGCTAGCGGGAGGCCGACCTCCTACGAGCAGTACTTC. The chain links TRBV28 to TRBJ2-7, with 11 bases that match TRBD2. V lost 7 bases and J lost 0; bases outside the gene matches: 8. The CDR3 spans 16 residues. CDR1 and CDR2 (germline): MDHEN, SYDVKM. The full variable domain, completed using reference TRBV28 and TRBJ2-7, is DVKVTQSSRYLVKRTGEKVFLECVQDMDHENMFWYRQDPGLGLRLIYFSYDVKMKEKGDIPEGYSVSREKKERFSLILESASTNQTSMYLCASKASGRPTSYEQYFGPGTRLTVT.

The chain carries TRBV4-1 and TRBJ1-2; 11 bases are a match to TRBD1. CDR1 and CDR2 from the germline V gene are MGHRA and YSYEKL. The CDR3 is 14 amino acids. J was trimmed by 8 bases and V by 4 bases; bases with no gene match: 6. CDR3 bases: TGCGCCAGCAGCCCCAGGGACAGGGGGGCCGGCTACACCTTC. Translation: CASSPRDRGAGYTF.

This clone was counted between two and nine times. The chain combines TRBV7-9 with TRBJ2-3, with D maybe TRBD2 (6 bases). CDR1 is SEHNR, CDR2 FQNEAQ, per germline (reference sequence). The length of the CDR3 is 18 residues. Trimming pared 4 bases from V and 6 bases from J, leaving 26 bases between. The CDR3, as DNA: TGTGCCAGCAGCTCCCCGGACGGGACTCACACACAGAGGGATACGCAGTATTTT. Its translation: CASSSPDGTHTQRDTQYF.

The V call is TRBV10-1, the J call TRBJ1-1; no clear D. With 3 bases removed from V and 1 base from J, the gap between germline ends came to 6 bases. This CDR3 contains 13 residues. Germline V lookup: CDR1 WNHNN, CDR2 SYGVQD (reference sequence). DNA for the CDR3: TGCGCCAGCAGTGATCCCTGGAACACTGAAGCTTTCTTT. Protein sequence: CASSDPWNTEAFF.

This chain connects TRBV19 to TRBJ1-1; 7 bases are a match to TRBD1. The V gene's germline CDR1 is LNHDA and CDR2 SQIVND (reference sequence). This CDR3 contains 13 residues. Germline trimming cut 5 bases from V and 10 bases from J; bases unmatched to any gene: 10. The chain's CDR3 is CASSLLDRKGAFF. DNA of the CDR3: TGTGCCAGTAGTTTATTGGACAGGAAGGGAGCTTTCTTT. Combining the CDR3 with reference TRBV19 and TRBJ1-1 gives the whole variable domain DGGITQSPKYLFRKEGQNVTLSCEQNLNHDAMYWYRQDPGQGLRLIYYSQIVNDFQKGDIAEGYSVSREKKESFPLTVTSAQKNPTAFYLCASSLLDRKGAFFGQGTRLTVV.

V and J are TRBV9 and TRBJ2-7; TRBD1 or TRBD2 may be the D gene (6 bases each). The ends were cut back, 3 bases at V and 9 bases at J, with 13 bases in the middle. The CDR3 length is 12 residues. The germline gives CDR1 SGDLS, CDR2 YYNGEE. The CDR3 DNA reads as TGTGCCAGCAGCGGCGAGGGGGACTGGCAGTACTTC. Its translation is CASSGEGDWQYF.

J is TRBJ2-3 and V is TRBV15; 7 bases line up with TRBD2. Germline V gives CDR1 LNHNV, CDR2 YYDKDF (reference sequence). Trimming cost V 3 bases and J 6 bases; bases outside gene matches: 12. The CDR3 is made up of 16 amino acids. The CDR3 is CATSSFPSGVSDTQYF. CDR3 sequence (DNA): TGTGCCACCAGCAGCTTCCCTAGCGGTGTATCGGATACGCAGTATTTT. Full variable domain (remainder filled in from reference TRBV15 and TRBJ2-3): DAMVIQNPRYQVTQFGKPVTLSCSQTLNHNVMYWYQQKSSQAPKLLFHYYDKDFNNEADTPDNFQSRRPNTSFCFLDIRSPGLGDTAMYLCATSSFPSGVSDTQYFGPGTRLTVL.

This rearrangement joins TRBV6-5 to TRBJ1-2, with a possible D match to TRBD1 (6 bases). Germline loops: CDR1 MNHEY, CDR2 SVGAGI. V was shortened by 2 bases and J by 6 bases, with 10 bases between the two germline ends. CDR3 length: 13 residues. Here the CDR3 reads CASSYGGGNGYTF. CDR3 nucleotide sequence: TGTGCCAGCAGTTACGGAGGGGGGAATGGCTACACCTTC.

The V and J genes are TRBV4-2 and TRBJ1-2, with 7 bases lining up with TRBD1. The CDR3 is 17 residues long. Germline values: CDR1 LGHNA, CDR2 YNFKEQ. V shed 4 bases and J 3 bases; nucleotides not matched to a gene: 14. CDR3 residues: CASSPSTGTDVYYGYTF. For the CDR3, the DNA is TGTGCCAGCAGCCCTTCGACCGGGACAGATGTTTACTATGGCTACACCTTC.

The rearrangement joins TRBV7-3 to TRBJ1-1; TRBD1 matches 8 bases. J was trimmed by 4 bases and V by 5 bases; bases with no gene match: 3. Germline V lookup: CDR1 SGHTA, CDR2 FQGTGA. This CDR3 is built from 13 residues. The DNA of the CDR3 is TGTGCCAGCAGCATGACAGGGGCCACTGAAGCTTTCTTT. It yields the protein CASSMTGATEAFF.

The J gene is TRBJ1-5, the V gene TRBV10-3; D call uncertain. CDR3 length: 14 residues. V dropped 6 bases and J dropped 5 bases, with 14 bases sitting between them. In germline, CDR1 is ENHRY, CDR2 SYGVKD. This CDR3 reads CAIRREGRDQPQHF. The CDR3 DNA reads TGTGCCATCAGGAGGGAAGGGCGGGATCAGCCCCAGCATTTT.

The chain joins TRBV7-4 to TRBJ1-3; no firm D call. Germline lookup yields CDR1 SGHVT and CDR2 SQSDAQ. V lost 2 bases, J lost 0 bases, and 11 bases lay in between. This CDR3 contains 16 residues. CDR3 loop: CASSLSRRFSGNTIYF. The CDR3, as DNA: TGTGCCAGCAGCTTAAGCCGCAGGTTCTCTGGAAACACCATATATTTT.

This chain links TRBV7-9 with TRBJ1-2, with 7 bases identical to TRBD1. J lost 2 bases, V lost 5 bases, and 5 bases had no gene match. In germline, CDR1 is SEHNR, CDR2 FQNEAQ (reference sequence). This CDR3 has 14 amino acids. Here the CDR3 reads CASSLVDRNYGYTF. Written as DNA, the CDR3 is TGTGCCAGCAGCCTAGTGGACAGGAACTATGGCTACACCTTC.

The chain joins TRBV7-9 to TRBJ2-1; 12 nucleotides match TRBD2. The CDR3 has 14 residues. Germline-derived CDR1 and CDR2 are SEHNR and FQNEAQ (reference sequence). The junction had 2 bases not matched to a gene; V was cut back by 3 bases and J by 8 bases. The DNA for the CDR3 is TGTGCCAGCAGCTTTCTAGCGGGAGGGGATGAGCAGTTCTTC. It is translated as CASSFLAGGDEQFF.

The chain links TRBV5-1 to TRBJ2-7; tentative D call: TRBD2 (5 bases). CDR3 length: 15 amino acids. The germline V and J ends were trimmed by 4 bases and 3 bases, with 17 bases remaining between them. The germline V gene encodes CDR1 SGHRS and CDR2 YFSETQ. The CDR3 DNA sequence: TGCGCCAGCAGCCTGGGAGCATTTGAGGACTACGAGCAGTACTTC. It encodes CASSLGAFEDYEQYF.

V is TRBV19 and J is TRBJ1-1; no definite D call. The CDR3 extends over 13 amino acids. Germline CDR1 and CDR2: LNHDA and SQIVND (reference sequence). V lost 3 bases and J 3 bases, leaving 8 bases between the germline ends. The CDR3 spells CASSIGRDTEAFF. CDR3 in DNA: TGTGCCAGTAGTATCGGGAGGGACACTGAAGCTTTCTTT.